This record looks at one T cell receptor (beta chain) sequence and its context. No antigen is known for it. Assay used: immunoSEQ multiplex PCR; TCRdb lists only in-frame clones, some missing. The data show some 12,000 clones, with about 78% seen just once and roughly 8.3% held by the top ten. The entry originates in a study of chemoradiotherapy in HPV16-positive cancers. Study at large: A couple of HPV16-positive patients' cells yielded candidate HPV-specific clones and common motifs. Study results and caveats: HPV-responsive T-cell expansion during chemoradiotherapy was linked to improved recurrence-free survival in HPV16-positive patients. The functional HPV-specific definition rests on just a couple of HPV16-positive patients. During treatment, candidate HPV-specific clones and E7-related motifs expanded in tumor.

Trimming took 3 bases from V and 6 from J, leaving 11 bases between them. The CDR3 runs to 14 residues. Looked up from germline, CDR1 is LNHDA and CDR2 is SQIVND (reference sequence). The specimen was collected from a patient who underwent chemoradiotherapy. The rearrangement joins TRBV19 to TRBJ1-4; D call uncertain. The origin of this receptor is a human donor with HPV-associated anogenital cancer. CDR3 nucleotide sequence: TGTGCCAGTAGTATTGGAGGAGTTCATGAAAAACTGTTTTTT. It specifies CASSIGGVHEKLFF.